The sequence of this T cell receptor beta chain was determined in a study of T cell responses to AZD1222 COVID-19 vaccine. TCRdb's table, derived via immunoSEQ multiplex PCR, lists solely in-frame clones and lacks some. Of 100,000 to 150,000 clones listed, 70% to 90% are singletons. This CDR3 comprises 14 residues. Germline assignment: CDR1 LNHDA and CDR2 SQIVND (reference sequence). V lost 6 bases to trimming and J lost 6 bases; unmatched junction nucleotides: 7. For this clone: Its specificity is not known.

Overall study findings and caveats: The study identified only a handful of AZD1222 recipients as seropositive at baseline. Spike-wide vaccine-associated CD4 TCRs dominated at 160-218 and 743-854. Females outnumbered males among donors, who were mostly white British; clonal diversity was possibly underestimated.

This clonotype was sampled from an adult in good health. This rearrangement joins TRBV19 to TRBJ2-2; 7 bases match TRBD1. The sequences come from peripheral blood, collected on day 0 of AZD1222 vaccination. CDR3 sequence reads: CASSPQGYPGELFF. The CDR3 DNA reads TGTGCCAGTAGCCCACAGGGGTATCCCGGGGAGCTGTTTTTT.